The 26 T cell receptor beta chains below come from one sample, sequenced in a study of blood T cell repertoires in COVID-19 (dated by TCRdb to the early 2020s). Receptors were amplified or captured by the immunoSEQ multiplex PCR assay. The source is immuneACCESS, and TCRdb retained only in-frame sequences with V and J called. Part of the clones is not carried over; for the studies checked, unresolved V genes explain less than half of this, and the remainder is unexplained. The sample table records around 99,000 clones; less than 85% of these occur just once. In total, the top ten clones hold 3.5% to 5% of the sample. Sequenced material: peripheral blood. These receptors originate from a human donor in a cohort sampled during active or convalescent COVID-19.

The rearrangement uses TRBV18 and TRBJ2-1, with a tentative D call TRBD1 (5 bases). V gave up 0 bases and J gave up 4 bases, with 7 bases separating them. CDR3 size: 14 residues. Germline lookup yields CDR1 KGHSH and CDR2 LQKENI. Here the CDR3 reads CASSPPGVYNEQFF. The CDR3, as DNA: TGTGCCAGCTCACCACCAGGGGTATACAATGAGCAGTTCTTC.

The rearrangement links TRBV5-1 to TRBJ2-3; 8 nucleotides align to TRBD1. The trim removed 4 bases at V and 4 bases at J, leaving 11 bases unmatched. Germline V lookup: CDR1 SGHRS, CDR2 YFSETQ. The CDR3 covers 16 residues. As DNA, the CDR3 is TGCGCCAGCAGCGGCGGACAGGGTTATGGTTCAGATACGCAGTATTTT. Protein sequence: CASSGGQGYGSDTQYF.

CDR3 sequence reads: CASSSGLAVSSYEQYF. DNA for the CDR3: TGTGCCAGCAGTTCGGGACTAGCGGTTAGCTCCTACGAGCAGTACTTC. The chain is built from TRBV5-4 and TRBJ2-7; 11 nucleotides agree with TRBD2. The CDR3 contains 16 residues. CDR1 is SGHNT, CDR2 YYREEE, per germline (reference sequence). J lost 0 bases, V lost 5 bases, and 7 bases had no gene match.

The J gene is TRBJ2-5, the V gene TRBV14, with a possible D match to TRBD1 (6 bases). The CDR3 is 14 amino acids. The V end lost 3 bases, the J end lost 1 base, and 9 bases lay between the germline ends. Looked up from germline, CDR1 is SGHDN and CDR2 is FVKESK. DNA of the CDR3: TGTGCCAGCAGCCATAGGGGGATCCAAGAGACCCAGTACTTC. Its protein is CASSHRGIQETQYF.

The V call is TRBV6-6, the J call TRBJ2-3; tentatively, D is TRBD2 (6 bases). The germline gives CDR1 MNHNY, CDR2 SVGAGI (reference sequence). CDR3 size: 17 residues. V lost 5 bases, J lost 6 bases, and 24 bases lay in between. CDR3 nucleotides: TGTGCCAGCAGTCCCTGGGGAGGTCTCCCGCCGGGGGATACGCAGTATTTT. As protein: CASSPWGGLPPGDTQYF.

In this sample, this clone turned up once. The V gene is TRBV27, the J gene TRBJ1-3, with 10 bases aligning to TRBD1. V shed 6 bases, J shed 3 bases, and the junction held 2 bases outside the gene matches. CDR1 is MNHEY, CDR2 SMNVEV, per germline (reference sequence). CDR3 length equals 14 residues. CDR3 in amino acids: CASRTGGHGNTIYF. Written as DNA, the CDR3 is TGTGCCAGCAGGACAGGGGGCCATGGAAACACCATATATTTT.

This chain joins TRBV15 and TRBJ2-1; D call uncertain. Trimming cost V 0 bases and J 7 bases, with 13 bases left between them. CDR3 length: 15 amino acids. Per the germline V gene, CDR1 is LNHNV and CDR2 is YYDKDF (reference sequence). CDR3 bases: TGTGCCACCAGCAGAGAGCGACTTCTGAGAAATGAGCAGTTCTTC. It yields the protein CATSRERLLRNEQFF. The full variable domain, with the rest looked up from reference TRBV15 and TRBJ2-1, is DAMVIQNPRYQVTQFGKPVTLSCSQTLNHNVMYWYQQKSSQAPKLLFHYYDKDFNNEADTPDNFQSRRPNTSFCFLDIRSPGLGDTAMYLCATSRERLLRNEQFFGPGTRLTVL.

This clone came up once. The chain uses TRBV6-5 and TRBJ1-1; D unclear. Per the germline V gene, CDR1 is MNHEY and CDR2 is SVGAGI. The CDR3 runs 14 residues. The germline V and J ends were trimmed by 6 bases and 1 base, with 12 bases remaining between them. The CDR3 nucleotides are TGTGCCAGCAGACCTGGGAGGGCGAACACTGAAGCTTTCTTT. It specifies CASRPGRANTEAFF.

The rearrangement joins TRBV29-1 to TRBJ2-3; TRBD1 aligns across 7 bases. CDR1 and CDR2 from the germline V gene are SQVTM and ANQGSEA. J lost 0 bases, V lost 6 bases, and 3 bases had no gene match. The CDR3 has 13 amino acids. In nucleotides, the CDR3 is TGCAGCGTGGGACAGTTTAGCACAGATACGCAGTATTTT. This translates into CSVGQFSTDTQYF.

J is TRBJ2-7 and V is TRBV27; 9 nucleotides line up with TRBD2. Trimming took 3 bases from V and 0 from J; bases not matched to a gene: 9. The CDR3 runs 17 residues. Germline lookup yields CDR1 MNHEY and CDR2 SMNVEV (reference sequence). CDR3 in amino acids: CASSFSSGGTLSYEQYF. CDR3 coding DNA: TGTGCCAGCAGTTTTTCCAGCGGGGGGACTCTCTCCTACGAGCAGTACTTC.

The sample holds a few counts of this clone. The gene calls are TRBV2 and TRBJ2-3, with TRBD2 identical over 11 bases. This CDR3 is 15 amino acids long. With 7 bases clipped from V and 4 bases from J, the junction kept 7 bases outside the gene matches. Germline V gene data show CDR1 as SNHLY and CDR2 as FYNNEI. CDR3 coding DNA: TGTGCCAGCAAGGTAGCGGGGGGGTTCTCAGATACGCAGTATTTT. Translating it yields CASKVAGGFSDTQYF.

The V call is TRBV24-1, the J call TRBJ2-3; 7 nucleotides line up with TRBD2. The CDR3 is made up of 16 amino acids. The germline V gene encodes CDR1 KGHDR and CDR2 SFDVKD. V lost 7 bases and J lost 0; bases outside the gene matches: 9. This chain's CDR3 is CATSLGGGGSTDTQYF. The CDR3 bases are TGTGCCACCAGCCTTGGGGGGGGTGGGAGCACAGATACGCAGTATTTT.

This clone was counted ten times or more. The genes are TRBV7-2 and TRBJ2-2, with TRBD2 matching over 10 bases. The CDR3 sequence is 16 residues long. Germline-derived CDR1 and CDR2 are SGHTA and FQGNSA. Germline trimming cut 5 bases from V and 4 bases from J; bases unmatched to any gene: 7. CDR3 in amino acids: CASSPIAGGGTGELFF. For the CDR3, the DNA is TGTGCCAGCAGCCCTATAGCGGGGGGTGGCACCGGGGAGCTGTTTTTT.

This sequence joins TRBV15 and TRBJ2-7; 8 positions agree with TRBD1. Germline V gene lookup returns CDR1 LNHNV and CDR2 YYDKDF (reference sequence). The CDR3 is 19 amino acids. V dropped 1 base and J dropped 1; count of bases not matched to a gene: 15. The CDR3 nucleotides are TGTGCCACCAGCAGAGCCTCGGGACAGGTGATGAGGAGGTCCTACGAGCAGTACTTC. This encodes CATSRASGQVMRRSYEQYF.

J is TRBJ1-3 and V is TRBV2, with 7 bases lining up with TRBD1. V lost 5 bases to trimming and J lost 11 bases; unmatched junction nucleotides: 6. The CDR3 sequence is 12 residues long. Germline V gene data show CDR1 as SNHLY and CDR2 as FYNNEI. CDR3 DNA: TGTGCCAGCAGTCTGACCGGGACAGCCATATATTTT. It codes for CASSLTGTAIYF. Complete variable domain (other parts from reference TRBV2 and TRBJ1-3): EPEVTQTPSHQVTQMGQEVILRCVPISNHLYFYWYRQILGQKVEFLVSFYNNEISEKSEIFDDQFSVERPDGSNFTLKIRSTKLEDSAMYFCASSLTGTAIYFGEGSWLTVV.

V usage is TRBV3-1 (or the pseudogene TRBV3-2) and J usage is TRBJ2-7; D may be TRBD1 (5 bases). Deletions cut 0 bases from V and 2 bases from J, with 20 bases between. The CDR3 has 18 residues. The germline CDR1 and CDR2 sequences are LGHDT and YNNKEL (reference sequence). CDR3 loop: CASSQDHHTGRVPYEQYF. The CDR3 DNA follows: TGTGCCAGCAGCCAAGATCATCACACGGGCAGGGTCCCCTACGAGCAGTACTTC.

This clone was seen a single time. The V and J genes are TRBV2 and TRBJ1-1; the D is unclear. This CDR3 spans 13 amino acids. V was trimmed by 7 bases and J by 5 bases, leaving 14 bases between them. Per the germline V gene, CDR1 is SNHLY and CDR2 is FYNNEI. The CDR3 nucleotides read TGTGCCAGCAAGCGGACGGAAAGAACTGAAGCTTTCTTT. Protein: CASKRTERTEAFF.

The DNA of the CDR3 is TGCGCCAGCAGCTCCACAGGGGGAACGAACACCGGGGAGCTGTTTTTT. Its translation: CASSSTGGTNTGELFF. This chain connects TRBV5-1 to TRBJ2-2, with 8 bases fitting TRBD1. CDR1 SGHRS and CDR2 YFSETQ come from the germline V gene. This CDR3 is 16 amino acids long. Trimming cost V 3 bases and J 0 bases; bases outside gene matches: 4.

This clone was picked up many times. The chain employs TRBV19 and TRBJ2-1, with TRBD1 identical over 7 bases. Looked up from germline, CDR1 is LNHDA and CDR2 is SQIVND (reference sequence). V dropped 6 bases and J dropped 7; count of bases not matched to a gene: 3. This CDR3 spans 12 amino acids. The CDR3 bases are TGTGCCAGTAGCTTACAGGGGAATGAGCAGTTCTTC. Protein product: CASSLQGNEQFF.

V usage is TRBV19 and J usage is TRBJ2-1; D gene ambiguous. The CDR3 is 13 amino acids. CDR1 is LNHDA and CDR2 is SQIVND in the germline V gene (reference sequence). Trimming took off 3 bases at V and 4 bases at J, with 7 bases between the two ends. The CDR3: CASSMTEYNEQFF. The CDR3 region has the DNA TGTGCCAGTAGTATGACTGAGTACAATGAGCAGTTCTTC.

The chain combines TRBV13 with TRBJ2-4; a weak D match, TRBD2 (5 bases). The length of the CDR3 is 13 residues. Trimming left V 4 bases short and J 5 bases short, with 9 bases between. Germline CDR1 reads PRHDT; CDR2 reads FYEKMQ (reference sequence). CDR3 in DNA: TGTGCCAGCAGCTCCCGAGGGCAAAACATTCAGTACTTC. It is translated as CASSSRGQNIQYF.

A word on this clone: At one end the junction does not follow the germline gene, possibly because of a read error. The DNA for the CDR3 is TGTGCTAGCAGCGGGTATACTAGCGGGACGAACACCGGGGAGCTGTTTTTT. It codes for CASSGYTSGTNTGELFF. The rearrangement links TRBV7-7 to TRBJ2-2; 10 nucleotides match TRBD2. CDR3 size: 17 residues. CDR1 and CDR2 from the germline V gene are SSHAT and FNYEAQ (reference sequence).

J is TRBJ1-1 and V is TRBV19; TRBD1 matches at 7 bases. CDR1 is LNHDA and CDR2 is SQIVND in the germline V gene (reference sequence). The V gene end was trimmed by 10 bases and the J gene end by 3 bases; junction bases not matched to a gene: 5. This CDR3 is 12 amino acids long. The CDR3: CATMTGYTEAFF. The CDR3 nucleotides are TGTGCCACCATGACAGGGTACACTGAAGCTTTCTTT.

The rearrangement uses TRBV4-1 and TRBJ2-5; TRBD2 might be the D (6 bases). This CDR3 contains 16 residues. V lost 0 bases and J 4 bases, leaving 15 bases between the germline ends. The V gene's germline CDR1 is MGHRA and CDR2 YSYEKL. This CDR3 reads CASSQDRRGVSETQYF. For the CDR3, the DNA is TGCGCCAGCAGCCAAGACCGGCGCGGGGTTTCAGAGACCCAGTACTTC.

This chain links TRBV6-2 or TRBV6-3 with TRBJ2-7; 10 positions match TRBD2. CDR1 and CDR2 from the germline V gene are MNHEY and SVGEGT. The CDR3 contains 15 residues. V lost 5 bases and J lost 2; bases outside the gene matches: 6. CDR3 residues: CASSAQREGTYEQYF. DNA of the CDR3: TGTGCCAGCAGTGCCCAGCGGGAGGGGACCTACGAGCAGTACTTC.

This CDR3 reads CASSQYYSNQPQHF. The CDR3 coding sequence is TGTGCCAGCAGCCAATACTATAGCAATCAGCCCCAGCATTTT. This chain connects TRBV7-2 to TRBJ1-5; D not certain. The CDR3 is 14 amino acids. CDR1 is SGHTA, CDR2 FQGNSA, per germline. Trimming took 5 bases from V and 0 from J, leaving 8 bases between them.